These 15 T cell receptor beta chains came from one sample sequenced in a study of T cell repertoires in cytomegalovirus infection (dated by TCRdb to between 2018 and 2021). Data came from an Illumina HiSeq 1500. The public reads were quality trimmed at Q25 with fastp and then assembled into clones with MiXCR by TCRdb, keeping productive beta chains. CDR3 protein duplicates are merged, each entry listing the most common genes and DNA. A total of 90,000 to 120,000 distinct CDR3 sequences appear in this sample, 23% of them only once. 35% to 50% of the sample is held by the ten biggest clonotypes. The sequenced sample was CD8+ T cells from PBMCs. These TCRs come from a human donor in good health (CMV status not recorded). Some clones in this sample may be carry-over from other donors' samples.

Ten or more counts support this clonotype. V gene TRBV11-2 combines with J gene TRBJ2-7; the D gene is possibly TRBD2 (5 bases). Trimming removed 3 bases at V and 1 base at J, with 10 bases between. This CDR3 comprises 14 residues. The germline CDR1 and CDR2 sequences are SGHAT and FQNNGV. The CDR3 here is CASSFVGVSYEQYF. CDR3 DNA: TGTGCCAGCAGCTTTGTCGGGGTATCCTACGAGCAGTACTTC.

This clonotype was counted only a few times. V is TRBV29-1 and J is TRBJ1-1; unclear D gene. Germline-derived CDR1 and CDR2 are SQVTM and ANQGSEA. V lost 1 base and J 2 bases, leaving 8 bases between the germline ends. The CDR3 spans 13 residues. The DNA for the CDR3 is TGCAGCGTTGAAGCCACGGTCAACACTGAAGCTTTCTTT. Translated: CSVEATVNTEAFF.

The V call is TRBV12-3 or TRBV12-4, the J call TRBJ1-1, with a possible D match to TRBD1 (5 bases). V lost 5 bases, J lost 1 base, and 11 bases lay in between. This CDR3 region has 14 residues. CDR3 sequence: CASSPVGGNTEAFF. CDR3 nucleotides: TGTGCCAGCAGTCCCGTCGGGGGGAACACTGAAGCTTTCTTT.

The rearrangement uses TRBV11-2 and TRBJ2-3, with TRBD1 as a possible D gene (6 bases). V was trimmed by 5 bases and J by 2 bases, leaving 14 bases between them. The CDR3 is 15 amino acids. Germline CDR1 SGHAT, CDR2 FQNNGV. CDR3 amino acids: CASSAGQFHTDTQYF. CDR3 nucleotides: TGTGCCAGCAGCGCTGGACAGTTTCACACAGATACGCAGTATTTT.

Only a few counts were recorded for this clonotype. The chain uses TRBV3-1 and TRBJ2-1; D not resolved. The ends were cut back, 4 bases at V and 7 bases at J, with 11 bases in the middle. The CDR3 runs 13 residues. Germline CDR1 reads LGHDT; CDR2 reads YNNKEL (reference sequence). The CDR3 loop is CASSPACGNEQFF. The CDR3, as DNA: TGTGCCAGCAGCCCGGCATGCGGTAATGAGCAGTTCTTC.

This clonotype has just a few counts. This rearrangement joins TRBV14 to TRBJ2-5; D is unresolved. Germline CDR1 SGHDN, CDR2 FVKESK. V lost 0 bases to trimming and J lost 7 bases, with 3 bases between them. The CDR3 is made up of 11 amino acids. Here the CDR3 DNA reads TGTGCCAGCAGCCAAGACGGGACCCAGTACTTC. Amino acid sequence: CASSQDGTQYF.

This clonotype was observed many times. This chain links TRBV12-3 or TRBV12-4 with TRBJ2-5; TRBD2 matches at 8 bases. With V trimmed by 2 bases and J by 5 bases, 7 bases remained unmatched. CDR3 length: 15 amino acids. Here the CDR3 reads CASSLTGGPLETQYF. CDR3 DNA sequence: TGTGCCAGCAGTTTAACGGGAGGGCCCTTGGAGACCCAGTACTTC.

In regard to this clonotype: Compared with germline, one end of the junction differs, possibly owing to a read error. The V gene is TRBV4-3, the J gene TRBJ1-3; unclear D gene. This CDR3 is built from 17 residues. Germline V gene lookup returns CDR1 LGHNA and CDR2 YSLEER. This CDR3 is CANSQDGDGFSGNTIYF. CDR3 nucleotide sequence: TGCGCCAACAGCCAAGACGGAGACGGCTTCTCTGGAAACACCATATATTTT.

This clonotype has only one observation. The V gene is TRBV7-9, the J gene TRBJ2-2, with TRBD1 identical over 12 bases. Germline CDR1 SEHNR, CDR2 FQNEAQ (reference sequence). The CDR3 spans 19 residues. V shed 6 bases and J 7 bases; nucleotides not matched to a gene: 18. CDR3 residues: CASRGTGTGGIDSNGELFF. The CDR3 nucleotides are TGTGCCAGCAGAGGTACCGGGACAGGGGGCATTGATTCGAACGGGGAGCTGTTTTTT.

V usage is TRBV27 and J usage is TRBJ2-2, with D maybe TRBD1 (6 bases). V lost 7 bases and J 1 base, leaving 22 bases between the germline ends. The germline V gene encodes CDR1 MNHEY and CDR2 SMNVEV (reference sequence). The CDR3 runs to 18 residues. As DNA, the CDR3 is TGTGCCAGCAAGGGATTGGTCAACAGGGCTGAGAACACCGGGGAGCTGTTTTTT. Translating gives CASKGLVNRAENTGELFF.

This clonotype showed up many times. The chain is built from TRBV6-6 and TRBJ2-7; TRBD2 matches at 11 bases. V lost 4 bases and J lost 0; bases outside the gene matches: 8. Germline V lookup: CDR1 MNHNY, CDR2 SVGAGI (reference sequence). The CDR3 length is 17 residues. CDR3 sequence (DNA): TGTGCCAGCAGTTTACTGGGACTAGCGGTTCGCTCCTACGAGCAGTACTTC. As protein: CASSLLGLAVRSYEQYF.

The chain is built from TRBV4-3 and TRBJ2-7, with D maybe TRBD2 (6 bases). The CDR3 loop spans 16 amino acids. Germline V gives CDR1 LGHNA, CDR2 YSLEER. Deletions cut 4 bases from V and 3 bases from J, with 19 bases between. The CDR3 loop is CASSLEAGSLSYEQYF. CDR3 DNA: TGCGCCAGCAGCCTCGAAGCGGGCTCCTTGAGCTACGAGCAGTACTTC.

The rearrangement links TRBV19 to TRBJ2-1, with D maybe TRBD2 (6 bases). In germline, CDR1 is LNHDA, CDR2 SQIVND (reference sequence). The CDR3 runs to 15 residues. Trimming removed 3 bases from V and 4 bases from J, with 13 bases in between. CDR3 nucleotide sequence: TGTGCCAGTAGTATTGGAGGGTTGGAATACAATGAGCAGTTCTTC. Encoded protein: CASSIGGLEYNEQFF.

This clonotype was detected once. V usage is TRBV20-1 and J usage is TRBJ2-1; TRBD2 matches at 10 bases. This CDR3 spans 15 amino acids. Trimming at V came to 1 base and at J to 10 bases, leaving 10 bases not matched to a gene. Looked up from germline, CDR1 is DFQATT and CDR2 is SNEGSKA (reference sequence). CDR3 in amino acids: CSARGTSGTSGEQFF. The CDR3 DNA sequence: TGCAGTGCTAGAGGCACTAGCGGGACGAGCGGAGAGCAGTTCTTC.

The chain couples TRBV6-1 to TRBJ1-5; D is possibly TRBD1 (6 bases). The V gene's germline CDR1 is MNHNS and CDR2 SASEGT. V was cut by 2 bases and J by 0 bases, with 23 bases left in between. The CDR3 length is 20 residues. CDR3 sequence: CASSEPQDSLTTYSNQPQHF. In DNA, the CDR3 is TGTGCCAGCAGTGAACCACAGGACAGTCTAACTACGTATAGCAATCAGCCCCAGCATTTT.